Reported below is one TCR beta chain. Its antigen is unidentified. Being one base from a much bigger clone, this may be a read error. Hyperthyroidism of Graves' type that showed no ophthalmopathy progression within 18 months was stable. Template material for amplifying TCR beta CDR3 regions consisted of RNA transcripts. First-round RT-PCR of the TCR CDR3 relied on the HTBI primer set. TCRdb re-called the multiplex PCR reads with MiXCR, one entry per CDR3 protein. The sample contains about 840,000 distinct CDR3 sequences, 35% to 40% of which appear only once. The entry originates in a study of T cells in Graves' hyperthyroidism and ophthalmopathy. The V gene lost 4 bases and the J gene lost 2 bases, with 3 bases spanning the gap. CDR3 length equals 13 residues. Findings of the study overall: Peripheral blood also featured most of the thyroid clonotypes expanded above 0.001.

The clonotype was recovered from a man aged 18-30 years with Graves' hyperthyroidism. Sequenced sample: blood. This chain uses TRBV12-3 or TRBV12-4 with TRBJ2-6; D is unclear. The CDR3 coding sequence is TGTGCCAGCAGTTATACTGGGGCCAACGTCCTGACTTTC. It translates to CASSYTGANVLTF.